This record covers a single T cell receptor (beta chain). As yet, its antigen is unknown. This entry belongs to a study of T cell responses to AZD1222 COVID-19 vaccine. The study's findings and limits: Just a handful of people given AZD1222 tested seropositive at baseline. No day 14 peak samples; only post-peak repertoires were characterized.

The germline gives CDR1 SGHRS, CDR2 YFSETQ. The CDR3 totals 14 residues. Trimming removed 4 bases at V and 3 bases at J, with 11 bases between. The table came from immunoSEQ multiplex PCR; TCRdb's copy has only in-frame clones and leaves some out. The sample yields 150,000 to 200,000 clones, about 95% seen once. The input for sequencing was peripheral blood, taken on day 0 of AZD1222 vaccination. This chain links TRBV5-1 with TRBJ1-5; TRBD1 might be the D (5 bases). The sequence came from an adult in good health. The CDR3 region is CASSRGGDNQPQHF. The CDR3 DNA sequence: TGCGCCAGCAGCCGGGGCGGAGACAATCAGCCCCAGCATTTT.